A selection of T cell receptor beta chains follows, all from one sample in a study of post-analysis software for immune sequencing data. Via MiXCR, TCRdb re-called the PCR reads, giving one row per CDR3 protein. The table includes approximately 360,000 distinct CDR3 sequences, about a third detected once. Material for sequencing was blood. The receptor source for this set is a girl aged 5-17 years with multiple sclerosis. Both conserved end residues are part of each CDR3. Each record gives: clone size, V gene, D gene, J gene, CDR3 protein, CDR3 DNA. D genes are given only for firm matches. Rows may omit the clone size; those that give it use once, few, many or a size class.

many,TRBV6-2/TRBV6-3,TRBD1,TRBJ2-5,CASRSGTAPWETQYF,TGTGCCAGCAGGTCCGGGACAGCTCCATGGGAGACCCAGTACTTC
NA,TRBV28,NA,TRBJ1-6,CASSGQINSPLHF,TGTGCCAGCAGTGGACAGATTAATTCACCCCTCCACTTT
NA,TRBV12-3/TRBV12-4,NA,TRBJ2-3,CASSLSKTPDVQYF,TGTGCCAGCAGCCTTAGCAAGACTCCAGATGTGCAGTATTTT
NA,TRBV6-1,TRBD2,TRBJ2-2,CASSPPGLATTGELFF,TGTGCCAGCAGTCCCCCGGGACTAGCGACCACCGGGGAGCTGTTTTTT
few,TRBV3-1,NA,TRBJ1-2,CASSQVRMGYTF,TGTGCCAGCAGCCAAGTTAGGATGGGCTACACCTTC
few,TRBV6-6,NA,TRBJ1-2,CASINNGRNYGYTF,TGTGCCAGCATTAATAACGGGCGGAACTATGGCTACACCTTC
NA,TRBV11-2,TRBD2,TRBJ2-7,CASSSGLGVYEQYF,TGTGCCAGCAGCTCCGGACTAGGTGTGTACGAGCAGTACTTC
NA,TRBV7-3,TRBD1,TRBJ1-1,CASSPQGEDTEAFF,TGTGCCAGCAGCCCACAGGGGGAAGACACTGAAGCTTTCTTT
NA,TRBV7-3,NA,TRBJ2-3,CASSLSATDTQYF,TGTGCCAGCAGCTTATCTGCCACAGATACGCAGTATTTT
NA,TRBV9,NA,TRBJ2-3,CASGVGGHSTDTQYF,TGTGCCAGCGGCGTAGGTGGACACAGCACAGATACGCAGTATTTT
NA,TRBV4-2,TRBD2,TRBJ2-3,CASSQEVAGNTDTQYF,TGTGCCAGCAGCCAAGAGGTAGCGGGGAACACAGATACGCAGTATTTT
NA,TRBV6-5,TRBD2,TRBJ2-3,CASNPTSGRFTDTQYF,TGTGCCAGCAACCCTACTAGCGGGCGTTTCACAGATACGCAGTATTTT
few,TRBV4-2,NA,TRBJ1-1,CASSPVEGIDQAFF,TGTGCCAGCAGCCCCGTCGAGGGGATAGATCAAGCTTTCTTT
few,TRBV30,NA,TRBJ2-5,CAWSPGETQYF,TGTGCCTGGAGTCCCGGGGAGACCCAGTACTTC
few,TRBV27,TRBD2,TRBJ2-3,CASSLNSGGSTDTQYF,TGTGCCAGCAGCCTAAATAGCGGGGGCAGCACAGATACGCAGTATTTT
NA,TRBV3-1,NA,TRBJ2-3,CASSQDLITDTQYF,TGTGCCAGCAGCCAAGATCTGATCACAGATACGCAGTATTTT
few,TRBV15,TRBD1,TRBJ2-7,CATSRDLPGQGSSYEQYF,TGTGCCACCAGCAGAGATCTTCCCGGACAGGGGTCATCCTACGAGCAGTACTTC
NA,TRBV7-2,NA,TRBJ2-3,CASGLQGPDTQYF,TGTGCCAGCGGATTACAGGGACCAGATACGCAGTATTTT
NA,TRBV5-1,NA,TRBJ2-6,CASSFLTGPRGANVLTF,TGCGCCAGCAGCTTCCTGACAGGCCCTAGAGGGGCCAACGTCCTGACTTTC
NA,TRBV27,TRBD2,TRBJ2-7,CASSLSAGGSSYEQYF,TGTGCCAGCAGTTTATCCGCGGGGGGAAGCTCCTACGAGCAGTACTTC
NA,TRBV30,TRBD2,TRBJ2-1,CAWEDLSGGIEQFF,TGTGCCTGGGAAGACCTAAGCGGGGGCATTGAGCAGTTCTTC
NA,TRBV6-6,TRBD1,TRBJ1-6,CASSPPGQGVNSPLHF,TGTGCCAGCAGTCCTCCGGGACAGGGGGTTAATTCACCCCTCCACTTT
NA,TRBV7-9,TRBD2,TRBJ2-7,CASSFAGVSTYEQYF,TGTGCCAGCAGCTTCGCGGGGGTTTCAACCTACGAGCAGTACTTC
NA,TRBV3-1,NA,TRBJ2-1,CASSQDPLDPLDEQFF,TGTGCCAGCAGCCAAGATCCCCTAGACCCCCTGGATGAGCAGTTCTTC
NA,TRBV7-8,TRBD1,TRBJ1-4,CASSLTTQGWSNEKRFF,TGTGCCAGCAGCTTAACGACACAGGGGTGGAGTAATGAAAAACGGTTTTTT
few,TRBV7-9,NA,TRBJ2-3,CASRRGADTQYF,TGTGCCAGCAGAAGGGGGGCAGATACGCAGTATTTT
NA,TRBV12-3/TRBV12-4,NA,TRBJ1-2,CASRLGSFYGYTF,TGTGCCAGCAGACTGGGCAGTTTCTATGGCTACACCTTC
NA,TRBV6-2/TRBV6-3,NA,TRBJ1-1,CASSLGEFTEAFF,TGTGCCAGCAGTCTAGGGGAGTTCACTGAAGCTTTCTTT
NA,TRBV7-2,NA,TRBJ2-1,CASSPEGQSYNEQFF,TGTGCCAGCAGTCCCGAAGGTCAATCCTACAATGAGCAGTTCTTC
few,TRBV29-1,TRBD1,TRBJ1-1,CSVGQGISPNAEAFF,TGCAGCGTTGGACAGGGGATCTCGCCCAACGCTGAAGCTTTCTTT
NA,TRBV7-9,NA,TRBJ2-3,CASSFAASINTQYF,TGTGCCAGCAGCTTTGCGGCTTCGATAAATACGCAGTATTTT
NA,TRBV7-9,NA,TRBJ2-1,CASSQGGAFLYNEQFF,TGTGCCAGCAGCCAAGGGGGGGCCTTCCTCTACAATGAGCAGTTCTTC
NA,TRBV12-3/TRBV12-4,TRBD1,TRBJ2-7,CASSLRQGTISYEQYF,TGTGCCAGCAGTCTACGACAGGGTACAATCTCCTACGAGCAGTACTTC
few,TRBV7-9,NA,TRBJ2-3,CASSSTGGADTQYF,TGTGCCAGCAGCTCAACAGGGGGGGCAGATACGCAGTATTTT
NA,TRBV18,NA,TRBJ2-1,CASSLPLDHNEQFF,TGTGCCAGCAGCCTACCACTGGACCACAATGAGCAGTTCTTC
few,TRBV28,TRBD1,TRBJ2-7,CASSSGQGWGEQYF,TGTGCCAGCAGTTCCGGACAGGGGTGGGGCGAGCAGTACTTC
few,TRBV11-2,TRBD1,TRBJ2-7,CASSFGPGQGQYF,TGTGCCAGCAGCTTCGGCCCGGGACAGGGGCAGTACTTC
NA,TRBV6-5,TRBD2,TRBJ2-3,CASSRGGVSTDTQYF,TGTGCCAGCAGCCGCGGGGGAGTAAGCACAGATACGCAGTATTTT
NA,TRBV5-1,TRBD2,TRBJ2-1,CASSLDIGGASQFF,TGCGCCAGCAGCTTGGATATCGGGGGGGCCTCGCAGTTCTTC
NA,TRBV29-1,TRBD1,TRBJ2-7,CSVAGTEAYEHYF,TGCAGCGTCGCCGGGACAGAAGCCTACGAGCACTACTTC
NA,TRBV15,TRBD2,TRBJ2-3,CATSSLGTSADTQYF,TGTGCCACCAGCTCCCTCGGGACTAGCGCAGATACGCAGTATTTT
NA,TRBV20-1,NA,TRBJ1-2,CSALVAGHTPSGYTF,TGCAGTGCTTTGGTGGCAGGCCATACCCCCTCTGGCTACACCTTC
NA,TRBV15,TRBD1,TRBJ1-5,CATSRGSTGGGQPQHF,TGTGCCACCAGCAGAGGTAGCACAGGGGGCGGTCAGCCCCAGCATTTT
NA,TRBV20-1,NA,TRBJ2-3,CSAGQIRTDTQYF,TGCAGTGCTGGCCAGATTCGCACAGATACGCAGTATTTT
NA,TRBV7-9,TRBD1,TRBJ2-7,CASSGTGVYEQYF,TGTGCCAGCAGTGGGACAGGCGTCTACGAGCAGTACTTC
few,TRBV15,NA,TRBJ1-1,CATSRTVGYEAFF,TGTGCCACCAGCAGGACAGTGGGTTATGAAGCTTTCTTT
few,TRBV12-3/TRBV12-4,NA,TRBJ2-4,CASTNEPEGANIQYF,TGTGCCAGCACTAATGAGCCGGAGGGGGCAAACATTCAGTACTTC
NA,TRBV9,TRBD1,TRBJ1-6,CASSVGDRANSPLHF,TGTGCCAGCAGCGTAGGGGACAGGGCAAATTCACCCCTCCACTTT
few,TRBV20-1,NA,TRBJ1-2,CSARGIANYGYTF,TGCAGTGCTAGAGGGATAGCTAACTATGGCTACACCTTC
NA,TRBV6-2/TRBV6-3,TRBD1,TRBJ1-2,CASSYRTGGDGYTF,TGTGCCAGCAGTTATAGGACAGGGGGCGATGGCTACACCTTC
NA,TRBV5-1,TRBD2,TRBJ2-5,CASSSPGLAGTETQYF,TGCGCCAGCAGCTCGCCGGGACTAGCGGGGACTGAGACCCAGTACTTC
few,TRBV5-8,NA,TRBJ1-5,CASSLVGMGQPQHF,TGTGCCAGCAGCTTGGTGGGAATGGGTCAGCCCCAGCATTTT
NA,TRBV2,TRBD2,TRBJ2-5,CASSDPTSSETQYF,TGTGCCAGCAGTGACCCGACTAGCTCTGAGACCCAGTACTTC
NA,TRBV7-3,NA,TRBJ2-1,CASSDPGTAREQFF,TGTGCCAGCAGCGATCCCGGGACCGCAAGAGAGCAGTTCTTC